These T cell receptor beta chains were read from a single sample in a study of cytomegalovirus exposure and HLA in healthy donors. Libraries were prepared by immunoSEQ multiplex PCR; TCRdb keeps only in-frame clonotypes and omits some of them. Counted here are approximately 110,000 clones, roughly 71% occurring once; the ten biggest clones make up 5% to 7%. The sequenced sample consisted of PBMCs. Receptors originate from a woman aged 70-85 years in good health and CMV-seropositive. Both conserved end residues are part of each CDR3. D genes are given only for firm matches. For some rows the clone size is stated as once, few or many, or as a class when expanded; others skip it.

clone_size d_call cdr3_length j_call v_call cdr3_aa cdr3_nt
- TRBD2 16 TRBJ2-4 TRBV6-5 CASSYKAGLAKNIQYF TGTGCCAGCAGTTACAAAGCGGGATTGGCCAAAAACATTCAGTACTTC
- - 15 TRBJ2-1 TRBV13 CASSLGSARAREQFF TGTGCCAGCAGCTTAGGGTCCGCCAGGGCAAGGGAGCAGTTCTTC
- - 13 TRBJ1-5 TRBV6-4 CASSEQGTQPQHF TGTGCCAGCAGTGAACAGGGTACCCAGCCCCAGCATTTT
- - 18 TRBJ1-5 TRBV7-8 CASSPLGLGAPQYQPQHF TGTGCCAGCAGCCCCCTCGGGCTAGGGGCGCCACAGTATCAGCCCCAGCATTTT
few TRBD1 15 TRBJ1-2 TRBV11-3 CASSLALQGAGGYTF TGTGCCAGCAGCCTAGCCCTCCAGGGGGCGGGCGGCTACACCTTC
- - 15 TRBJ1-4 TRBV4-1 CASSGGQFNNEKLFF TGCGCCAGCAGCGGGGGACAATTCAATAATGAAAAACTGTTTTTT
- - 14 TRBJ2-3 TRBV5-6 CASSSGLPSDTQYF TGTGCCAGCAGCTCGGGACTCCCCTCAGATACGCAGTATTTT
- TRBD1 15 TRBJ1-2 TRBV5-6 CASSLGDRDGHGYTF TGTGCCAGCAGCTTGGGGGACAGGGACGGGCACGGCTACACCTTC
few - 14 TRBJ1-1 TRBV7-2 CASSLGSPGGEAFF TGTGCCAGCAGCTTAGGTTCGCCGGGAGGTGAAGCTTTCTTT
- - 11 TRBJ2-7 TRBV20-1 CSALGAVEQYF TGCAGTGCTTTGGGGGCGGTGGAGCAGTACTTC
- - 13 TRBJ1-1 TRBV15 CATSPLMNTEAFF TGTGCCACCAGCCCACTCATGAACACTGAAGCTTTCTTT
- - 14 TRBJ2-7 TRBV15 CATSKLTVWGEQYF TGTGCCACCAGCAAGCTGACAGTCTGGGGCGAGCAGTACTTC
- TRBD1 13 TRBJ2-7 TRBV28 CASSGQILYEQYF TGTGCCAGTTCGGGACAGATTCTCTACGAGCAGTACTTC
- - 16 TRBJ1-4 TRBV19 CASSIVSAGISGKLFF TGTGCCAGTAGTATAGTTTCGGCAGGGATTTCAGGAAAACTGTTTTTT
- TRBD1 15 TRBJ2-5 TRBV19 CASSTGQGVGETQYF TGTGCCAGTAGTACCGGACAGGGGGTGGGAGAGACCCAGTACTTC
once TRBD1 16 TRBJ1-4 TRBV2 CASSKRGTGFNEKLFF TGTGCCAGCAGTAAAAGGGGGACAGGATTTAATGAAAAACTGTTTTTT